This is a list of T cell receptor beta chains from one sample in a study of blood T cell repertoires in COVID-19. Profiled with immunoSEQ multiplex PCR; TCRdb holds only in-frame clones, not every one. Here the sample spans roughly 150,000 clones, around 91% being singletons. Sequences were obtained from peripheral blood. The receptors come from a man aged 18 to 30 with COVID-19, enrolled during active disease. CDR3s include the opening cysteine and the closing phenylalanine or tryptophan. A D gene is named only where the DNA matches it firmly. Expanded clones get a size class; other rows say once, few or many, or leave the size out.

- - TRBJ2-2 TRBV5-5 TGTGCCAGCAGTAATCAGGGAAACACCGGGGAGCTGTTTTTT CASSNQGNTGELFF
- - TRBJ2-7 TRBV24-1 TGTGCCACCAGTGATGTCTTCGGCGAGCAGTACTTC CATSDVFGEQYF
- - TRBJ1-4 TRBV28 TGTGCCAGCAGACAGACAACTAATGAAAAACTGTTTTTT CASRQTTNEKLFF
- - TRBJ2-3 TRBV28 TGTGCCAGCAGTCCCCCGGGGGGCACAGATACGCAGTATTTT CASSPPGGTDTQYF
- - TRBJ2-5 TRBV7-6 TGTGCCAGCAGCTTAACTATCCAATCCCAAGAGACCCAGTACTTC CASSLTIQSQETQYF
- - TRBJ2-1 TRBV5-5 TGTGCCAGCAGCTTGCACTCGGCCTACAATGAGCAGTTCTTC CASSLHSAYNEQFF
- - TRBJ2-3 TRBV11-3 TGTGCCAGCAGCATCCAAAACGGCGGAGGCTTCACTGATACGCAGTATTTT CASSIQNGGGFTDTQYF
- TRBD1 TRBJ1-1 TRBV6-2/TRBV6-3 TGTGCCAGCAGTCCCCAATGGCCGACAGGGAATACGAACACTGAAGCTTTCTTT CASSPQWPTGNTNTEAFF
- - TRBJ2-2 TRBV5-1 TGCGCCAGCAGCTTTGACGGGAGCGGCACCGGGGAGCTGTTTTTT CASSFDGSGTGELFF
- TRBD1 TRBJ2-7 TRBV28 TGTGCCAGCAATCTAGGGGGCGCGGCGCACGAGCAGTACTTC CASNLGGAAHEQYF
- TRBD2 TRBJ2-3 TRBV4-1 TGCGCCAGCAGACTAGCGGGAGCGTGGGCAGATACGCAGTATTTT CASRLAGAWADTQYF
- - TRBJ1-6 TRBV18 TGTGCCAGCTCACTAGACCAGGGTGACTCACCCCTCCACTTT CASSLDQGDSPLHF
- - TRBJ2-1 TRBV5-1 TGCGCCAGCAGCTTGAGAACCCAGGGTAGCTACAATGAGCAGTTCTTC CASSLRTQGSYNEQFF
- - TRBJ1-2 TRBV5-1 TGCGCCAGCAGCTCACAGGGTGGGACTAACTATGGCTACACCTTC CASSSQGGTNYGYTF
- - TRBJ1-4 TRBV7-9 TGTGCCAGCAGCTTGGAGACAGTGAATGAAAAACTGTTTTTT CASSLETVNEKLFF
- - TRBJ2-4 TRBV28 TGTGCCAGCAGTAGTTCAGGGGTGGTCAAAAACATTCAGTACTTC CASSSSGVVKNIQYF
- - TRBJ2-5 TRBV12-5 TGTGCTAGTGGTCCCCCAACCGGAGAGACCCAGTACTTC CASGPPTGETQYF
- - TRBJ2-1 TRBV7-8 TGTGCCAGCAGCTTCTTTCAGGGAATCGGCTACAATGAGCAGTTCTTC CASSFFQGIGYNEQFF
- TRBD1 TRBJ2-4 TRBV19 TGTGCCAGTAGTGTCACAGGGGCCGAGGACATTCAGTACTTC CASSVTGAEDIQYF
once - TRBJ2-7 TRBV27 TGTGCCAGCAGTTTTGGTAGGGGTGACTACGAGCAGTACTTC CASSFGRGDYEQYF
- TRBD1 TRBJ1-5 TRBV7-8 TGTGCCAGCAGCCAGGACAGGGGGCGTCAGCCCCAGCATTTT CASSQDRGRQPQHF
- TRBD2 TRBJ2-7 TRBV27 TGTGCCAGCACCGCTAGCGGGAGTTCTTCCTACGAGCAGTACTTC CASTASGSSSYEQYF
- - TRBJ2-7 TRBV29-1 TGCAGCGTGCCTTCACGAGCACAGTACTTC CSVPSRAQYF
- TRBD1 TRBJ2-7 TRBV19 TGTGCCAGTAGTCTAACCACAGGGGGCTACTCCTACGAGCAGTACTTC CASSLTTGGYSYEQYF
- - TRBJ1-2 TRBV2 TGTGCCAGCAGTGAGAAAAGGACAGCGGTCTCCTTTTTTTTCTTC CASSEKRTAVSFFFF
once TRBD1 TRBJ2-3 TRBV11-3 TGTGCCAGCAGCCTCGGGACAGGCTACACAGATACGCAGTATTTT CASSLGTGYTDTQYF
- - TRBJ1-5 TRBV19 TGTGCCAGTAGTATGGTGTATGGGTTACAGGGTGGCAATCAGCCCCAGCATTTT CASSMVYGLQGGNQPQHF
- - TRBJ2-2 TRBV5-1 TGCGCCAGCAGCTTGCAGCGGGTTTCCGGGGAGCTGTTTTTT CASSLQRVSGELFF
- TRBD2 TRBJ2-3 TRBV6-5 TGTGCCACCAGACTAGCGGGAGGAACAGATACGCAGTATTTT CATRLAGGTDTQYF
- - TRBJ1-2 TRBV13 TGTGCCAGCAGCTTGGGGAGGGCGTCTGGCTACACCTTC CASSLGRASGYTF
- - TRBJ2-1 TRBV7-9 TGTGCCAGCAGCTTACGGGTTAAGCGGCGCAAGGAGGAGCAGTTCTTC CASSLRVKRRKEEQFF
- - TRBJ2-2 TRBV2 TGTGCCAGCAGTGTGGTAGAGTACGGGGAGCTGTTTTTT CASSVVEYGELFF
- - TRBJ2-7 TRBV5-1 TGCGCCAGCAGCTTGATGGCCAACTCCTACGAGCAGTACTTC CASSLMANSYEQYF
- TRBD1 TRBJ2-1 TRBV7-9 TGTGCCAGCAGCTTCGGGACAGCTTACAATGAGCAGTTCTTC CASSFGTAYNEQFF
- - TRBJ1-2 TRBV15 TGTGCCACCAGCAGAGATCGCGGGGCATATGGCTACACCTTC CATSRDRGAYGYTF
- - TRBJ1-5 TRBV7-8 TGTGCCAGCAGCTTAGACGGGGAGGGGAATCAGCCCCAGCATTTT CASSLDGEGNQPQHF
- TRBD1 TRBJ1-1 TRBV28 TGTGCCAGCCGCCCAGGGGGCGCTTTCGCAGCTTTCTTT CASRPGGAFAAFF
few TRBD2 TRBJ2-1 TRBV28 TGTGCCAGCAGTCCTCTTGGACTAGCTTCGGAACAGAATGAGCAGTTCTTC CASSPLGLASEQNEQFF
- TRBD1 TRBJ1-1 TRBV2 TGTGCCAGCACTTATCGACAGGGGAGCACTGAAGCTTTCTTT CASTYRQGSTEAFF
- - TRBJ2-2 TRBV25-1 TGTGCCAGCAGTATTAATCTAGGGGGAACCGGGGAGCTGTTTTTT CASSINLGGTGELFF
- TRBD2 TRBJ2-7 TRBV27 TGTGCCAGCAGTCCCCGGGGACTAGCGGGAGGCGAGCAGTACTTC CASSPRGLAGGEQYF
- - TRBJ1-1 TRBV9 TGTGCCAGCAGCGTAGTGGAGAGAGGGTCAACTGAAGCTTTCTTT CASSVVERGSTEAFF
once - TRBJ2-5 TRBV28 TGTGCCAGCAGTTTGTCGAGGGCACGAGAGACCCAGTACTTC CASSLSRARETQYF
- - TRBJ1-2 TRBV5-1 TGCGCCAGCAGCCTAGCTCAGGAGGGTAGCTATGGCTACACCTTC CASSLAQEGSYGYTF
- TRBD1 TRBJ1-1 TRBV4-2 TGTGCCAGCAACCCGGGACAGGGAGGGAACACTGAAGCTTTCTTT CASNPGQGGNTEAFF
- - TRBJ1-1 TRBV9 TGTGCCAGCAGCGTAACAGTGAACACTGAAGCTTTCTTT CASSVTVNTEAFF
- - TRBJ2-2 TRBV13 TGTGCCAGCAGCCCCCAGGCCGTTGTAGCGAACACCGGGGAGCTGTTTTTT CASSPQAVVANTGELFF
once TRBD1 TRBJ2-3 TRBV30 TGTGCCTGGGCCGAGGGGGCAGGCACAGATACGCAGTATTTT CAWAEGAGTDTQYF
- - TRBJ1-5 TRBV19 TGTGCCAGTGTGGACAAGTTCAATCAGCCCCAGCATTTT CASVDKFNQPQHF
- - TRBJ2-3 TRBV29-1 TGCAGCGTTGTCGGGGGAGAGGCTTTCAACGCAGATACGCAGTATTTT CSVVGGEAFNADTQYF
many TRBD1 TRBJ2-7 TRBV28 TGTGCCAGCAGTTCTCCACACGGACAGGGAATGCCCTACGAGCAGTACTTC CASSSPHGQGMPYEQYF
- - TRBJ2-2 TRBV5-6 TGTGCCAGCAGCTTGGTAGGCGGCACGACCGGGGAGCTGTTTTTT CASSLVGGTTGELFF
- TRBD1 TRBJ2-3 TRBV27 TGTGCCAGCAGTTTATACACAGGGGAATGGGATACGCAGTATTTT CASSLYTGEWDTQYF
- - TRBJ2-2 TRBV24-1 TGTGCCACCAGTGATTTGCAGTCCACCGGGGAGCTGTTTTTT CATSDLQSTGELFF
- - TRBJ2-7 TRBV3-1/TRBV3-2 TGTGCCAGCAGCCCAGGATGGCGTAGTGACTACGAGCAGTACTTC CASSPGWRSDYEQYF
- TRBD1 TRBJ2-5 TRBV10-1 TGCGCCAGCAGCTTGGACAGGGGCGAGACCCAGTACTTC CASSLDRGETQYF
- - TRBJ2-5 TRBV6-4 TGTGCCAGCAGTGAAGGTCCAGACAAAGAGACCCAGTACTTC CASSEGPDKETQYF
- TRBD1 TRBJ2-4 TRBV30 TGTGCCTGGACTGACAGGGGCGAAGCCAAAAACATTCAGTACTTC CAWTDRGEAKNIQYF
few - TRBJ1-1 TRBV9 TGTGCCAGCAGCATAGACGGGAACACTGAAGCTTTCTTT CASSIDGNTEAFF
few TRBD1 TRBJ2-7 TRBV24-1 TGTGCCACCAGTGACACCGGGACAGGATCCTACGAGCAGTACTTC CATSDTGTGSYEQYF